One sample yielded the 5 T cell receptor beta chains listed below, sequenced in a study of blood T cell repertoires in COVID-19 (TCRdb year 2020). Receptor amplification or capture employed the immunoSEQ multiplex PCR assay. The source is immuneACCESS, and TCRdb retained only in-frame sequences with V and J called. Part of the clones is not carried over; for the studies checked, unresolved V genes explain less than half of this, and the remainder is unexplained. For this sample there are tens of thousands of clones; just over 85% appear just once. Under 1.5% of the sample is held by the ten biggest clonotypes. Sequenced input: peripheral blood. The receptors were sampled from a woman aged 55 to 70 with acute or convalescent COVID-19.

The chain joins TRBV5-1 to TRBJ1-4; a weak D match, TRBD1 (6 bases). V gave up 2 bases and J gave up 0 bases, with 11 bases separating them. CDR1 is SGHRS and CDR2 is YFSETQ in the germline V gene. There are 16 residues in the CDR3. CDR3 nucleotides: TGCGCCAGCAGCTTCGGGGGGCCGGCAACTAATGAAAAACTGTTTTTT. Encoded protein: CASSFGGPATNEKLFF. The full variable domain, rest sourced from reference TRBV5-1 and TRBJ1-4, is KAGVTQTPRYLIKTRGQQVTLSCSPISGHRSVSWYQQTPGQGLQFLFEYFSETQRNKGNFPGRFSGRQFSNSRSEMNVSTLELGDSALYLCASSFGGPATNEKLFFGSGTQLSVL.

V usage is TRBV28 and J usage is TRBJ1-1; D is uncertain. Germline V gene lookup returns CDR1 MDHEN and CDR2 SYDVKM. Trimming left V 6 bases short and J 3 bases short, with 8 bases between. The CDR3 length is 12 residues. The DNA for the CDR3 is TGTGCCAGCAGGGAGGTGTACACTGAAGCTTTCTTT. This codes for CASREVYTEAFF.

This chain links TRBV3-1 (or the pseudogene TRBV3-2) with TRBJ2-1; a weak D match, TRBD2 (5 bases). The V end was cut by 4 bases, the J end by 0 bases, with 10 bases between. The CDR3 totals 15 residues. Per the germline V gene, CDR1 is LGHDT and CDR2 is YNNKEL (reference sequence). CDR3 bases: TGTGCCAGCAGCCCGAAGCGGCACTCCTACAATGAGCAGTTCTTC. This sequence encodes CASSPKRHSYNEQFF.

The V gene is TRBV11-2, the J gene TRBJ2-1, with unresolved D. Between the trimmed V and J ends, which lost 1 base and 15 bases, there was a span of 16 bases. The CDR3 has 13 amino acids. Germline CDR1 reads SGHAT; CDR2 reads FQNNGV. The CDR3 loop is CASSLGLVYDRFF. The CDR3 coding sequence is TGTGCCAGCAGCTTAGGGCTAGTTTACGATAGGTTCTTC.

The chain joins TRBV7-9 to TRBJ2-7; 7 nucleotides match TRBD1. CDR3 length: 14 residues. Per germline, CDR1 SEHNR and CDR2 FQNEAQ (reference sequence). J lost 2 bases, V lost 4 bases, and 5 bases had no gene match. CDR3 DNA: TGTGCCAGCAGCTCGGGACAGCCGACCTACGAGCAGTACTTC. Amino acids: CASSSGQPTYEQYF.